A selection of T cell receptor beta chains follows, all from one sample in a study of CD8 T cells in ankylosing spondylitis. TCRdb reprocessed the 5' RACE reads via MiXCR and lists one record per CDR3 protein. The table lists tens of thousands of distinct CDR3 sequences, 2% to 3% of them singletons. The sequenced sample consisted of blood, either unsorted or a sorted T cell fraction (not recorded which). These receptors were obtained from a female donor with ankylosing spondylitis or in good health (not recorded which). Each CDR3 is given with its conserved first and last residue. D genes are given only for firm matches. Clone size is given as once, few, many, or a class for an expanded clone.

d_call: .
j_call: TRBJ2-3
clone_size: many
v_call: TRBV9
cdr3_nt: TGTGCCAGCAGCGTAGATCCGCTGAGCACAGATACGCAGTATTTT
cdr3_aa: CASSVDPLSTDTQYF

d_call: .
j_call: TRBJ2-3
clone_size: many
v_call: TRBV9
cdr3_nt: TGTGCCAGCAGCACGAGCCCCGGGTGGGGAGATACGCAGTATTTT
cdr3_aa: CASSTSPGWGDTQYF

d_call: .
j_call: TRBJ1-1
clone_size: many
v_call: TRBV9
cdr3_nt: TGTGCCAGCAGCGTTGGGCCGGGGGGGAACACTGAAGCTTTCTTT
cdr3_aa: CASSVGPGGNTEAFF

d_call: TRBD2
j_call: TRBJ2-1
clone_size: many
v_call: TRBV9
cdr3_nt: TGTGCCAGCAGCAAAGGACTAGCGGTGAGCTCCTACAATGAGCAGTTCTTC
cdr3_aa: CASSKGLAVSSYNEQFF

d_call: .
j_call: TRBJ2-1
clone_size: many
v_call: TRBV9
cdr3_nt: TGTGCCAGCAGCGTAGCCGCTAGCTTTTCCTACAATGAGCAGTTCTTC
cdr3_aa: CASSVAASFSYNEQFF

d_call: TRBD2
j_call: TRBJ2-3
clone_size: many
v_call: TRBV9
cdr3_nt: TGTGCCAGCAGCGTCTTAGCGGGGAGCACAGATACGCAGTATTTT
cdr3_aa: CASSVLAGSTDTQYF

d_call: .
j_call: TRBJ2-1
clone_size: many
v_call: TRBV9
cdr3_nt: TGTGCCAGCCTTAGAAACAATGAGCAGTTCTTC
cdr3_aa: CASLRNNEQFF

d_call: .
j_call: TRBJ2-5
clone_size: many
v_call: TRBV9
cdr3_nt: TGTGCCAGCAGCCTTCTCACTACGTCCCCGCCAGAGACCCAGTACTTC
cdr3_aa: CASSLLTTSPPETQYF

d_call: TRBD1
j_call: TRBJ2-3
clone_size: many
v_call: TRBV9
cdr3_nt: TGTGCCAGCAGCGTCAGACAGGGGGCTACAGATACGCAGTATTTT
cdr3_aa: CASSVRQGATDTQYF

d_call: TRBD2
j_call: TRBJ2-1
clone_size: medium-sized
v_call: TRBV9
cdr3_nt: TGTGCCAGCAGCGTAGGACTAGCCTCCAGTGAGCAGTTCTTC
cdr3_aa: CASSVGLASSEQFF

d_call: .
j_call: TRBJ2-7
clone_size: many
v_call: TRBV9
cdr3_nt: TGTGCCAGCAGCGCCTCCGCACAGGGATCCTACGAGCAGTACTTC
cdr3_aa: CASSASAQGSYEQYF

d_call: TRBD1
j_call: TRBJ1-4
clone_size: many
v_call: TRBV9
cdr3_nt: TGTGCCAGCAGCCCCACACAGGGGGGTGAAAAACTGTTTTTT
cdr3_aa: CASSPTQGGEKLFF

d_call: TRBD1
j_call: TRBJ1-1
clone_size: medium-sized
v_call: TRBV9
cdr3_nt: TGTGCCAGCAGCGGCCGACAGGGTTTAGACACTGAAGCTTTCTTT
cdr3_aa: CASSGRQGLDTEAFF

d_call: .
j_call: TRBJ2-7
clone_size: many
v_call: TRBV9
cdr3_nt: TGTGCCAGCAGCGAACACCCGGGACCCTCCTACGAGCAGTACTTC
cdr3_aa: CASSEHPGPSYEQYF

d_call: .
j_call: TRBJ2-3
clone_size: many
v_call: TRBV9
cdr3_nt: TGTGCCAGCAGCGACCTCAGGGGAACAGATACGCAGTATTTT
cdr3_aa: CASSDLRGTDTQYF

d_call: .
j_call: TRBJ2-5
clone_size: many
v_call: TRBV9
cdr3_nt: TGTGCCAGCAGCCCAAATCCGGTAGAGGAGACCCAGTACTTC
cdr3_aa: CASSPNPVEETQYF

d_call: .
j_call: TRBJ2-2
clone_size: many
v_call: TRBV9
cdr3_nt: TGTGCCAGCACCGAGAGGACGGAGAACACCGGGGAGCTGTTTTTT
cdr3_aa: CASTERTENTGELFF

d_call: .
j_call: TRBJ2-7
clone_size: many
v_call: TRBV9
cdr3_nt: TGTGCCAGCAGCGTAGGGGGAGAGATGGGCTACGAGCAGTACTTC
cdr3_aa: CASSVGGEMGYEQYF

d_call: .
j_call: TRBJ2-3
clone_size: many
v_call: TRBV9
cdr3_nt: TGTGCCAGCAGCGCCCTCACAGATACGCAGTATTTT
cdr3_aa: CASSALTDTQYF

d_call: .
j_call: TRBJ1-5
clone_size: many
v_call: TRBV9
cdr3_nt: TGTGCCAGCAGCGCTACCGGACAGAACAATCAGCCCCAGCATTTT
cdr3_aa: CASSATGQNNQPQHF

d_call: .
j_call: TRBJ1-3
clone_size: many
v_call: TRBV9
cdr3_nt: TGTGCCAGCAGCGCCGGACAGAGCGGAAACACCATATATTTT
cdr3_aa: CASSAGQSGNTIYF

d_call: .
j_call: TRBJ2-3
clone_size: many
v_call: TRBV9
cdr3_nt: TGTGCCAGCAGCCCGATTCCTAGCACAGATACGCAGTATTTT
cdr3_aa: CASSPIPSTDTQYF

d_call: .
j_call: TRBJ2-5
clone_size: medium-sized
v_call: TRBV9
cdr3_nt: TGTGCCAGCAGCGTCCTTGGGACTTACCAAGAGACCCAGTACTTC
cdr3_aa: CASSVLGTYQETQYF

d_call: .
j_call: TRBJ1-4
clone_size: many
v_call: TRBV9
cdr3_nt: TGTGCCAGCAGCCCCGGGACAAGGAATGAAAAACTGTTTTTT
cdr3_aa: CASSPGTRNEKLFF

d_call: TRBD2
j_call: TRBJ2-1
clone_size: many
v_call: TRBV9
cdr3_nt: TGTGCCAGCAGCGTCAGCGGGGGGACAAATGAGCAGTTCTTC
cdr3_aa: CASSVSGGTNEQFF

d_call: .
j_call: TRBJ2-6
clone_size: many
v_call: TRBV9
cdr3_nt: TGTGCAAGCAGTCCTGTAGGGGCCAACGTCCTGACTTTC
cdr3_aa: CASSPVGANVLTF

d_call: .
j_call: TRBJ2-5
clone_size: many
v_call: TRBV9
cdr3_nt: TGTGCCAGCAGCGTACGCCCGATGGACCAAGAGACCCAGTACTTC
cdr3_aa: CASSVRPMDQETQYF

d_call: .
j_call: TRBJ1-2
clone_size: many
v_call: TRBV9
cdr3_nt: TGTGCCAGCAGCGTAGGGAGCTATGGCTACACCTTC
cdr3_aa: CASSVGSYGYTF